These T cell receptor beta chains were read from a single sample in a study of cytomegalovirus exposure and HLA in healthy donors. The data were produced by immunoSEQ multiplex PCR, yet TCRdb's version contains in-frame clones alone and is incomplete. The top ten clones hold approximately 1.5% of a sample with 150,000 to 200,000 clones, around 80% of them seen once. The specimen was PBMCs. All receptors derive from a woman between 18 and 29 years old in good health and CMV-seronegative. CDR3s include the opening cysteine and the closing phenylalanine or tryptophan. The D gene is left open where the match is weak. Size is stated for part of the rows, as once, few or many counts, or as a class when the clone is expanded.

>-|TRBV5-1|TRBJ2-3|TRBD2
CASTVRGGGSSTDTQYF
TGCGCCAGCACCGTTAGGGGCGGGGGGTCTAGCACAGATACGCAGTATTTT
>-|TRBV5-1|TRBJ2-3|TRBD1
CASSHGQGMNTQYF
TGCGCCAGCAGCCACGGACAGGGTATGAATACGCAGTATTTT
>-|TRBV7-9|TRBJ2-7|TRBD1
CASSGRDRSSYEQYF
TGTGCCAGCAGCGGCCGGGACAGGAGCTCCTACGAGCAGTACTTC
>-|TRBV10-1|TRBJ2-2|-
CASREGGTGELFF
TGCGCCAGCAGGGAAGGGGGCACCGGGGAGCTGTTTTTT
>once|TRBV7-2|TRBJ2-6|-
CASSPFQGGGANVLTF
TGTGCCAGCAGCCCTTTCCAGGGAGGAGGGGCCAACGTCCTGACTTTC
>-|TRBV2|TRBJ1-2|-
CASREHYGYTF
TGTGCCAGCCGAGAGCACTATGGCTACACCTTC
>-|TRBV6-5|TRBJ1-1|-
CASSSAGSQNTEAFF
TGTGCCAGCAGTTCCGCCGGGTCACAGAACACTGAAGCTTTCTTT
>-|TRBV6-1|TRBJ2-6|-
CASLIGGSGANVLTF
TGTGCCAGCCTCATCGGCGGCTCTGGGGCCAACGTCCTGACTTTC
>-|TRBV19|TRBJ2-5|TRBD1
CASSIVGTGEETQYF
TGTGCCAGTAGTATAGTGGGGACAGGGGAAGAGACCCAGTACTTC
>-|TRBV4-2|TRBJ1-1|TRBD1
CASSPGQGMNTEAFF
TGTGCCAGCAGCCCAGGACAGGGCATGAACACTGAAGCTTTCTTT
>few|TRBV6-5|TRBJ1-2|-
CASSYDGRMAVGYTF
TGTGCCAGCAGTTACGATGGGAGGATGGCAGTTGGCTACACCTTC
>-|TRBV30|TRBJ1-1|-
CAWTRGTEAFF
TGTGCCTGGACCCGAGGTACTGAAGCTTTCTTT
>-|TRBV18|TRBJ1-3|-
CASSPPIQGSSTIYF
TGTGCCAGCTCACCACCAATCCAGGGGTCCAGCACCATATATTTT
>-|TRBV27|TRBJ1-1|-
CASNPVGGNTEAFF
TGTGCCAGCAACCCCGTAGGGGGGAACACTGAAGCTTTCTTT
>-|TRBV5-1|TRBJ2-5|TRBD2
CASSLWRGGAETQYF
TGCGCCAGCAGCTTGTGGCGGGGGGGCGCCGAGACCCAGTACTTC
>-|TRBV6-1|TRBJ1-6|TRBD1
CASVSGGPRDSPLHF
TGTGCCAGCGTTTCAGGGGGCCCCAGGGATTCACCCCTCCACTTT
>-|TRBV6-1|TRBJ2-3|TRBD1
CASSESRGRGDTQYF
TGTGCCAGCAGTGAATCCAGGGGGCGAGGGGATACGCAGTATTTT
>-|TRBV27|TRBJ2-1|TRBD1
CASSFGQGSYNEQFF
TGTGCCAGCAGTTTCGGACAGGGCAGTTACAATGAGCAGTTCTTC
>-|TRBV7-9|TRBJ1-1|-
CSSSLVGRNTEAFF
TGTTCCAGCAGCTTAGTGGGGCGGAACACTGAAGCTTTCTTT
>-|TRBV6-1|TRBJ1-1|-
CASSGDRKVRGTEAFF
TGTGCCAGCAGTGGCGACAGGAAGGTTCGAGGCACTGAAGCTTTCTTT
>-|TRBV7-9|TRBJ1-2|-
CSSSETNRVLDYGYTF
TGTTCCAGCAGCGAAACAAACAGGGTCTTGGATTATGGCTACACCTTC
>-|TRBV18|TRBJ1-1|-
CASSPLVSNTEAFF
TGTGCCAGCTCACCACTCGTATCTAACACTGAAGCTTTCTTT
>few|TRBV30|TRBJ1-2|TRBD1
CAWRDRLNYGYTF
TGTGCCTGGAGGGACAGGCTAAACTATGGCTACACCTTC
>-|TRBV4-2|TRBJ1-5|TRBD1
CASSQAASPTGGSNQPQHF
TGTGCCAGCAGCCAAGCGGCAAGCCCGACAGGGGGTAGCAATCAGCCCCAGCATTTT
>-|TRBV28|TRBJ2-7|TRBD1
CASSLAGGSILSYEQYF
TGTGCCAGCAGTTTAGCAGGGGGCTCCATTCTATCCTACGAGCAGTACTTC
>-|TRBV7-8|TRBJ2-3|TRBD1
CASSSQDRVRDTQYF
TGTGCCAGCAGCTCGCAGGACAGGGTGAGAGATACGCAGTATTTT
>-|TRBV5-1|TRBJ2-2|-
CASSSGHPNTGELFF
TGCGCCAGCAGCTCAGGGCACCCGAACACCGGGGAGCTGTTTTTT
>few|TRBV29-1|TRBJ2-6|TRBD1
CSVRDRGNYGANVLTF
TGCAGCGTTCGGGACAGGGGGAACTATGGGGCCAACGTCCTGACTTTC
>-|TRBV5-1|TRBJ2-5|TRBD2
CASSRGLAGGIETQYF
TGCGCCAGCAGCCGGGGACTAGCGGGGGGTATTGAGACCCAGTACTTC
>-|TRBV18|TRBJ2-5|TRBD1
CASSRQGGETQYF
TGTGCCAGCTCACGACAGGGCGGGGAGACCCAGTACTTC
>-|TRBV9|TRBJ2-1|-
CASSPRRTYNEQFF
TGTGCCAGCAGCCCGAGGAGGACCTACAATGAGCAGTTCTTC
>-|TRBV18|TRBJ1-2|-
CASSKTIGDSKKSYGYTF
TGTGCCAGCTCTAAAACAATCGGGGACTCCAAAAAAAGCTATGGCTACACCTTC
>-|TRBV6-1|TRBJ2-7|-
CASKLTGISYEQYF
TGTGCCAGCAAACTGACAGGCATCTCCTACGAGCAGTACTTC
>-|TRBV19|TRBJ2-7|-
CASRSLGTGSYEQYF
TGTGCCAGTAGATCACTTGGGACTGGATCCTACGAGCAGTACTTC
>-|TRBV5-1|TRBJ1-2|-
CASSPTGGSSYGYTF
TGCGCCAGCAGCCCAACCGGGGGTTCTAGCTATGGCTACACCTTC
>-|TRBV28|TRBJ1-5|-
CASSPLGNQPQHF
TGTGCCAGCAGCCCCCTCGGGAATCAGCCCCAGCATTTT
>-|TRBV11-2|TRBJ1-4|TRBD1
CASSLHRGLATNEKLFF
TGTGCCAGCAGCTTACACAGGGGCCTCGCAACTAATGAAAAACTGTTTTTT
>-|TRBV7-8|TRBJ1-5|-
CASSLAGLTRGLQHF
TGTGCCAGCAGCTTAGCAGGGCTTACTCGGGGGTTGCAGCATTTT
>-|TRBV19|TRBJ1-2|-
CASRKGDYGYTF
TGTGCCAGTAGGAAGGGGGACTATGGCTACACCTTC
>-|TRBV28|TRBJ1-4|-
CASRGKFYRVRGEKLFF
TGTGCCAGCAGAGGGAAATTCTACAGGGTGAGGGGGGAAAAACTGTTTTTT
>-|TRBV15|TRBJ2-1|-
CATSRGDRSSYNEQFF
TGTGCCACCAGCAGAGGTGACAGAAGCTCCTACAATGAGCAGTTCTTC
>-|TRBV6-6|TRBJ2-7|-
CASSLTGSGYEQYF
TGTGCCAGCAGCCTCACCGGGTCCGGTTACGAGCAGTACTTC
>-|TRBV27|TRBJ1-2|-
CASSLSPFTMEYGYTF
TGTGCCAGCAGTTTGTCCCCCTTTACGATGGAGTACGGCTACACCTTC
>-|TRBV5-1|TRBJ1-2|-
CASSETIGNGYTF
TGCGCCAGCAGCGAAACTATCGGCAATGGCTACACCTTC
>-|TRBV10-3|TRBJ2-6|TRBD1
CAIRPTGVYVLTF
TGTGCCATCAGGCCTACAGGGGTGTACGTCCTGACTTTC